This record concerns one TCR beta chain sequence. Its cognate antigen is unknown. The sample belongs to a study of shared clonotypes between healthy human individuals. The study, taken as a whole, reports: It was anticipated that sequencing depth would influence how many clonotypes donors shared.

V was trimmed by 1 base and J by 5 bases, leaving 11 bases between them. This CDR3 spans 14 amino acids. CDR1 and CDR2 (germline): SGHTA, FQGTGA. At the deep level, the assay was run. Ten immunoSEQ deep assay plates held the unsorted PBMC DNA. Sequencing used immunoSEQ multiplex PCR; TCRdb keeps in-frame clones, though not all of them. Seen here are hundreds of thousands of clones, around three quarters observed once, and the top ten hold approximately 12%. What was sequenced was PBMCs. J is TRBJ2-5 and V is TRBV7-3; either TRBD1 or TRBD2 may supply D (5 bases each). This receptor was taken from a woman aged 40 to 55 in good health. Some clones in this sample may be carry-over from other donors' samples. This CDR3 is CASSLMGVGETQYF. In DNA, the CDR3 is TGTGCCAGCAGCTTAATGGGGGTAGGGGAGACCCAGTACTTC.